The entry below describes one T cell receptor (beta chain). Its target is not known. The method was immunoSEQ multiplex PCR; TCRdb's version includes in-frame clones alone and lacks a portion of them. This sample has under 5,500 clones, with 77% found just once. The CDR3 spans 12 residues. Trimming took off 2 bases at V and 7 bases at J, with 9 bases between the two ends. Germline V gene sequence: CDR1 SGHAT, CDR2 FQNNGV. This sample was included in a study of PD-1 blockade in classical Hodgkin lymphoma. Study findings and constraints: Significantly greater TCR diversity emerged by C4D1 in CD4+ cells but not CD8+ cells. Patients starting nivolumab less than 1 year after ASCT had lower diversity and were excluded from later analyses.

Each patient relapsed following autologous stem cell transplantation, and prior brentuximab vedotin exposure differed. Applied to thawed PBMCs, magnetic negative selection was the method used to isolate CD8+ T cells. The source of this sequence is a human donor with classical Hodgkin lymphoma. Sequencing was performed on CD8+ T cells from blood, taken at baseline. The gene calls are TRBV11-2 and TRBJ2-7; D uncertain. The CDR3 DNA sequence: TGTGCCAGCAGCTTACAGCCTGTGGAGCAGTACTTC. It codes for CASSLQPVEQYF.